This T cell receptor (beta chain) was documented in a study of T cells after yellow fever vaccination. Study-wide results and limits: On re-exposure, the response was weaker but peaked faster, at day 5 versus 15. Repertoires obtained by FACS sorting could include abundant clonotypes that entered as contaminants from the bulk population. Overlap between CD4 and CD8 compartments was detected for a small share of clonotypes.

This CDR3 is built from 17 residues. CDR1 is LGHNA and CDR2 is YSLEER in the germline V gene. Trimming left V 0 bases short and J 6 bases short, with 20 bases between. A remark on this clonotype: As yet, its antigen is unknown.

A process of 5'RACE template switching, which added a universal primer site and UMIs, was used to make TCR cDNA. Using its own MiXCR run on the 5' RACE reads, TCRdb lists one record per CDR3 protein. Among approximately 150,000 distinct CDR3 sequences listed, 5.5% to 8% were seen once. The chain recombines TRBV4-3 with TRBJ1-2, with a possible D match to TRBD1 (5 bases). The TCR originated in a man between 18 and 35 years old who received the YFV17D yellow fever vaccine. The specimen comprised CD4+ T cells sorted from PBMCs, sampled on the day of the first yellow fever vaccination. DNA for the CDR3: TGCGCCAGCAGCCAAGAATTTGGGGGTGTGCCGACGGATGGCTACACCTTC. Translation: CASSQEFGGVPTDGYTF.